The 8 T cell receptor beta chains reported below all come from one sample, sequenced in a study of T-cell memory formation after mild COVID-19. A single record per CDR3 protein comes from TCRdb applying MiXCR to the 5' RACE reads. The sample lists some 270,000 distinct CDR3 sequences; approximately 15% were seen once. The sample comprised PBMCs or a T cell subset sorted from them (not recorded which). The receptor source for this set is an adult woman who had mild COVID-19 (a few samples of this study predate the infection). Cell type and time point are not known.

The chain is built from TRBV4-3 and TRBJ1-2; 9 positions agree with TRBD1. This CDR3 has 17 amino acids. V was pared by 0 bases and J by 7 bases, with 12 bases of the junction left unmatched. Germline-derived CDR1 and CDR2 are LGHNA and YSLEER. CDR3 residues: CASSQELPHRGRGGYTF. The CDR3 DNA is TGCGCCAGCAGCCAAGAACTCCCACACAGGGGGCGAGGTGGCTACACCTTC.

The table lists this clonotype with a few counts. The chain carries TRBV29-1 and TRBJ1-2; D not resolved. V dropped 7 bases and J dropped 5 bases, with 14 bases sitting between them. The germline V gene encodes CDR1 SQVTM and CDR2 ANQGSEA. The CDR3 consists of 12 residues. The CDR3 coding sequence is TGCAGCGGAGAAGGGAACGGTTATGGCTACACCTTC. Protein: CSGEGNGYGYTF.

The sample holds a few counts of this clonotype. The chain links TRBV5-4 to TRBJ1-2; D gene uncertain. V dropped 0 bases and J dropped 4 bases, with 13 bases sitting between them. Germline assignment: CDR1 SGHNT and CDR2 YYREEE (reference sequence). The CDR3 has 15 residues. The CDR3 region has the DNA TGTGCCAGCAGCTTGGCGGTCCCGGGAAGCTATGGCTACACCTTC. Amino acid sequence: CASSLAVPGSYGYTF.

This clonotype was detected only a few times. This rearrangement joins TRBV10-3 to TRBJ2-5; unclear D gene. V was cut by 2 bases and J by 5 bases, with 9 bases left in between. CDR1 is ENHRY, CDR2 SYGVKD, per germline. CDR3 size: 13 residues. CDR3: CAISESVAETQYF. The CDR3 DNA is TGTGCCATCAGTGAGAGCGTGGCGGAGACCCAGTACTTC.

This clonotype has just a few counts. The chain carries TRBV19 and TRBJ1-1; possible D gene TRBD1, 5 bases. The CDR3 extends over 13 amino acids. Trimming left V 6 bases short and J 1 base short, with 9 bases between. Germline V gives CDR1 LNHDA, CDR2 SQIVND (reference sequence). The CDR3 DNA reads as TGTGCCAGTAGAAACCAGGGGAACACTGAAGCTTTCTTT. This sequence encodes CASRNQGNTEAFF.

This clonotype was picked up a small number of times. The CDR3 spells CASSVDYTDTQYF. The CDR3 bases are TGTGCCAGCAGCGTTGACTACACAGATACGCAGTATTTT. The chain links TRBV9 to TRBJ2-3, with D tentatively TRBD2 (5 bases). The CDR3 covers 13 residues. The germline gives CDR1 SGDLS, CDR2 YYNGEE. Trimming cost V 2 bases and J 2 bases, with 6 bases left between them.

In this sample, this clonotype turned up a few times. The chain recombines TRBV20-1 with TRBJ1-6; a possible D gene is TRBD1 (5 bases). In germline, CDR1 is DFQATT, CDR2 SNEGSKA (reference sequence). The CDR3 is made up of 15 amino acids. Trimming left V 4 bases short and J 2 bases short, with 12 bases between. In DNA form, the CDR3 reads TGCAGTGCTAACCCGGGGGGGGCCTATAATTCACCCCTCCACTTT. It specifies CSANPGGAYNSPLHF.

The rearrangement links TRBV29-1 to TRBJ2-7; 7 bases line up with TRBD2. There are 13 residues in the CDR3. The germline CDR1 and CDR2 sequences are SQVTM and ANQGSEA. V dropped 4 bases and J dropped 2; count of bases not matched to a gene: 5. The CDR3 protein is CSVGRGSPYEQYF. CDR3 nucleotides: TGCAGCGTTGGGCGGGGGTCCCCCTACGAGCAGTACTTC.